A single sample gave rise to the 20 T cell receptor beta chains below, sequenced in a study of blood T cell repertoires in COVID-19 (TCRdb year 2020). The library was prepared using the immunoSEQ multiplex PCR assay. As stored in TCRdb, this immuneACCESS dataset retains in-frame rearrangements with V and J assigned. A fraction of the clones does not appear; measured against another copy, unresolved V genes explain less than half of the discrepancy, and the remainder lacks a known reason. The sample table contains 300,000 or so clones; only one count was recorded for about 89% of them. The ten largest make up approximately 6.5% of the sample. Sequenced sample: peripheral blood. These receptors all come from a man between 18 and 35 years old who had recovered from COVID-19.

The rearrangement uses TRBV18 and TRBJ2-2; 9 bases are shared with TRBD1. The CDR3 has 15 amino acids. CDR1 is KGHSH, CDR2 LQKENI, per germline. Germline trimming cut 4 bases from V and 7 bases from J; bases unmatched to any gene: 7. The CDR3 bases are TGTGCCAGCTCACTGAACAGGGGGCGAGACGGGGAGCTGTTTTTT. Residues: CASSLNRGRDGELFF.

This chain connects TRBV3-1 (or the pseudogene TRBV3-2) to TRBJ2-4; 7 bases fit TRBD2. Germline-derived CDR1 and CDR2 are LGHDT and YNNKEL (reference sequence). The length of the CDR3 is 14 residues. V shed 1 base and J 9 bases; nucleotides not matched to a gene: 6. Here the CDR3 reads CASSQGREFGIQYF. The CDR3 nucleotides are TGTGCCAGCAGCCAAGGGCGGGAGTTCGGCATTCAGTACTTC.

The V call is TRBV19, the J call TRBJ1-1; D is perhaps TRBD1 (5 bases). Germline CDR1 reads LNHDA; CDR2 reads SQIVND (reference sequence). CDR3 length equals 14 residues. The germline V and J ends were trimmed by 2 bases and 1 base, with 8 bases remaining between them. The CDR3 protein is CASSIQGSNTEAFF. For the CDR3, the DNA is TGTGCCAGTAGTATACAGGGTTCGAACACTGAAGCTTTCTTT. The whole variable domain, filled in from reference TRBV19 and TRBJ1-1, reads DGGITQSPKYLFRKEGQNVTLSCEQNLNHDAMYWYRQDPGQGLRLIYYSQIVNDFQKGDIAEGYSVSREKKESFPLTVTSAQKNPTAFYLCASSIQGSNTEAFFGQGTRLTVV.

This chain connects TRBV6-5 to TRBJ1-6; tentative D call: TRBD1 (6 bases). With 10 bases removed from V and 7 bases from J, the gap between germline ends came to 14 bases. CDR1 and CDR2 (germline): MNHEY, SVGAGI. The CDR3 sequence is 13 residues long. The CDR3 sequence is CATYRDRNSPLHF. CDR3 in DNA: TGTGCCACATACAGGGATCGGAATTCACCCCTCCACTTT.

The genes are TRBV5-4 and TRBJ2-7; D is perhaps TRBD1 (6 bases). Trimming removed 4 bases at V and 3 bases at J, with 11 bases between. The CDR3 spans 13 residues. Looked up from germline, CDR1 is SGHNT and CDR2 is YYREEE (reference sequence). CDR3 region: CASSTMDSYEQYF. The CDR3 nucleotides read TGTGCCAGCAGCACAATGGACAGCTACGAGCAGTACTTC.

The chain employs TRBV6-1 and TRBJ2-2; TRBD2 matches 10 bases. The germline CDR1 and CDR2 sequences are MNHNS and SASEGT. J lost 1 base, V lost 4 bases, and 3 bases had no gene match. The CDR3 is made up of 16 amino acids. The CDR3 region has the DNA TGTGCCAGCAGTGGGGGACTAGCGAGGAACACCGGGGAGCTGTTTTTT. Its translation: CASSGGLARNTGELFF.

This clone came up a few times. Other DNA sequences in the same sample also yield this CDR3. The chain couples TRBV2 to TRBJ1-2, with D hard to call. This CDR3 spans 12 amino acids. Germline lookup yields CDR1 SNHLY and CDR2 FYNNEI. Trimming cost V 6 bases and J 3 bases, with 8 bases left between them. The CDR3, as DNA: TGTGCCAGCAGAAGGGAGGACTATGGCTACACCTTC. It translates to CASRREDYGYTF.

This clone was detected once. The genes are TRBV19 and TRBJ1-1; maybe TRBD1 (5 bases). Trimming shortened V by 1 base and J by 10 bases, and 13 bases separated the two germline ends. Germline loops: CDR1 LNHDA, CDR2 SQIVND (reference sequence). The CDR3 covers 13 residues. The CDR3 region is CASSIGGGRGAFF. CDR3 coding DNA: TGTGCCAGTAGTATAGGTGGTGGAAGGGGAGCTTTCTTT.

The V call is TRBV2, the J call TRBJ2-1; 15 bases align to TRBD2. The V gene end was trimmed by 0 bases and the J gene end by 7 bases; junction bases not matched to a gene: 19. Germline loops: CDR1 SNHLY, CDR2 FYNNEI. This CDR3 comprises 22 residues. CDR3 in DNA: TGTGCCAGCAGTGAAGCGTCCTTTGGACTAGCGGGAGGGGGAATTACGGGGAATGAGCAGTTCTTC. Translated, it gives CASSEASFGLAGGGITGNEQFF.

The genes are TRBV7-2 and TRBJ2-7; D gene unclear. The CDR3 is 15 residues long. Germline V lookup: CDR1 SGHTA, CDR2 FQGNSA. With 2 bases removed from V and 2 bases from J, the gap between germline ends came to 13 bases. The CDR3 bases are TGTGCCAGCAGCTTAAATAGTGGTTCCCCCTACGAGCAGTACTTC. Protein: CASSLNSGSPYEQYF.

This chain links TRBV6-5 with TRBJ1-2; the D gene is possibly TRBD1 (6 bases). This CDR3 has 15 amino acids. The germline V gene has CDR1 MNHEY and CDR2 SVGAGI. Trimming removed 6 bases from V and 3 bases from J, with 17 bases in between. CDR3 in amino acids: CASSPGRGYDYGYTF. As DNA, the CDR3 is TGTGCCAGCAGCCCGGGAAGGGGGTATGACTATGGCTACACCTTC.

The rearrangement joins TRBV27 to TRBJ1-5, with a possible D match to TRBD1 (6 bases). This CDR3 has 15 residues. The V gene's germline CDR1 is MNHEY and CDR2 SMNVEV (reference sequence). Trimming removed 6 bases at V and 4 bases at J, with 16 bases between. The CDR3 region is CASRINGQQNQPQHF. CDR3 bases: TGTGCCAGCAGGATAAACGGACAGCAGAATCAGCCCCAGCATTTT.

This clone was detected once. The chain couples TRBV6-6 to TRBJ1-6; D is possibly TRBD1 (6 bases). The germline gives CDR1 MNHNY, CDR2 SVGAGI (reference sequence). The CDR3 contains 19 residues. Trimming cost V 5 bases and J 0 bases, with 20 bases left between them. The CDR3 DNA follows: TGTGCCAGCAGTCCTTACACAATGACAGGTAGCTCCTATAATTCACCCCTCCACTTT. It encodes CASSPYTMTGSSYNSPLHF.

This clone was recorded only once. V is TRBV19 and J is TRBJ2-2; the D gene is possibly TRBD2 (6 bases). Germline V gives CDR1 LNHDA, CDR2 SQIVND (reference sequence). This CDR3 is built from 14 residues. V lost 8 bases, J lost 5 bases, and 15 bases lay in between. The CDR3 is CASSRGGETGELFF. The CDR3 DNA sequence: TGTGCCAGTTCGCGTGGCGGGGAGACCGGGGAGCTGTTTTTT.

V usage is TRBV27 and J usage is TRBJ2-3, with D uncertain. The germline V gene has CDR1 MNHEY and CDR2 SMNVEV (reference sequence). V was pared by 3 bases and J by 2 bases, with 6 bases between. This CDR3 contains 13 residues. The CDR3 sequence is CASSFRFTDTQYF. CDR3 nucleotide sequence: TGTGCCAGCAGTTTCCGGTTCACAGATACGCAGTATTTT.

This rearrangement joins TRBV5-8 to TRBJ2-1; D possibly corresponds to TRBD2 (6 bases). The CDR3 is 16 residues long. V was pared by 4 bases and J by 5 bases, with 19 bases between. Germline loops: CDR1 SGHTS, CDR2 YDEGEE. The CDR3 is CASSRLVSLGNNEQFF. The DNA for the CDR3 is TGTGCCAGCAGCCGACTAGTAAGTCTGGGGAACAATGAGCAGTTCTTC.

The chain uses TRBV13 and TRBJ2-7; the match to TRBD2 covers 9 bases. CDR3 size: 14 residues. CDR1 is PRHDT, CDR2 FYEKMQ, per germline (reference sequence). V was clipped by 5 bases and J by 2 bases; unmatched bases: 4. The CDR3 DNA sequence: TGTGCCAGCAGCGCGGGACTAGCAACCTACGAGCAGTACTTC. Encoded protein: CASSAGLATYEQYF.

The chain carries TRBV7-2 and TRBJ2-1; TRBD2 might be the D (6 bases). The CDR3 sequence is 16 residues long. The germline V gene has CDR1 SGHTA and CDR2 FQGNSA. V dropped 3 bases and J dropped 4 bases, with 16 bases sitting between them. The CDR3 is CASSLSWLASYNEQFF. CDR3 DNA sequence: TGTGCCAGCAGCTTGAGTTGGCTAGCGTCGTACAATGAGCAGTTCTTC.

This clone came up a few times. As DNA, the CDR3 is TGTGCCAGCAGCTTAGTATCTGGGGGAGGGGCTAACTATGGCTACACCTTC. Protein sequence: CASSLVSGGGANYGYTF. V is TRBV7-6 and J is TRBJ1-2, with D maybe TRBD1 (5 bases). The ends were cut back, 1 base at V and 0 bases at J, with 15 bases in the middle. The CDR3 sequence is 17 residues long. Germline loops: CDR1 SGHVS, CDR2 FNYEAQ.

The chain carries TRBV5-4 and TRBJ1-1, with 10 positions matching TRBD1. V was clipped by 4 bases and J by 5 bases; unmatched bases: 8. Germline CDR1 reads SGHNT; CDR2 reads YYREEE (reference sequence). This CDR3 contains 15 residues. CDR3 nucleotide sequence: TGTGCCAGCAGCCCCTGGACAGGGGGGAGGACTGAAGCTTTCTTT. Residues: CASSPWTGGRTEAFF.